The TCR beta chain described here comes from a study of CD8+CD57+ T cells in acquired aplastic anemia. Study-wide background: Sorted CD4+ and CD8+ cells gave a mean 3.2 ug DNA, range roughly 0.18 to 30 ug.

General study findings and limits: Sharing between patients and controls was observed for twenty-nine CD8+ CDR3 sequences.

This clonotype was counted only a few times. Its specificity is not known. Patients chosen for sequencing had shown CD8+CD57+ cell expansion by flow cytometry. The blood sampling took place in patients who had so far received no therapy. It was genomic DNA that served as the template for profiling TCR beta VDJ and CDR3. One entry per CDR3 protein, called by TCRdb with MiXCR from the reads. Of about 160,000 distinct CDR3 sequences listed, 65% to 75% are singletons. The TCR was taken from a human donor with aplastic anemia. The source material was sorted CD4+, CD8+, or CD8+CD57+ T cells (not recorded which) from PBMCs.

DNA of the CDR3: TGTGCCAGCAGCCCGAGACGGACAGGGGGTGGCTACGAGCAGTACTTC. This sequence encodes CASSPRRTGGGYEQYF. The chain carries TRBV7-8 and TRBJ2-7; 10 positions agree with TRBD1. Per the germline V gene, CDR1 is SGHVS and CDR2 is FQNEAQ. J lost 3 bases, V lost 5 bases, and 10 bases had no gene match. The CDR3 is made up of 16 amino acids.